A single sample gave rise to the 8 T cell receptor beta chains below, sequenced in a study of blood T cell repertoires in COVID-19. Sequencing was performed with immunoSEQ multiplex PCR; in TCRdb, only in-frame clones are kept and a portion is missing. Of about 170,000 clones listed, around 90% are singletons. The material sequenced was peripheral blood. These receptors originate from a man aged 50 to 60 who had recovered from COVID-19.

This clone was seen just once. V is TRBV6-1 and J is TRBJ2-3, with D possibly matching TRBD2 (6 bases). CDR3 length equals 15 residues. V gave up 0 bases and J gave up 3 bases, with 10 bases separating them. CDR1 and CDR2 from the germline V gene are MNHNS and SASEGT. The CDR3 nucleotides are TGTGCCAGCAGTGAAGCTGGGGGGAGGACAGATACGCAGTATTTT. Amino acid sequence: CASSEAGGRTDTQYF.

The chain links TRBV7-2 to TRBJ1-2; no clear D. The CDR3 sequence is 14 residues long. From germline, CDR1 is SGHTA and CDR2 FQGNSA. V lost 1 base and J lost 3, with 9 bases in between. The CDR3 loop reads CASSLVDGDYGYTF. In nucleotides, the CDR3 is TGTGCCAGCAGCTTAGTGGACGGGGACTATGGCTACACCTTC.

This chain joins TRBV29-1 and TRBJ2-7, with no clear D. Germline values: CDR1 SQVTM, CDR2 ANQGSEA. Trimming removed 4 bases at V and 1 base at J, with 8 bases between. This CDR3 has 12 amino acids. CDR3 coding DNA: TGCAGCGTTGTGGCAGGATCCTACGAGCAGTACTTC. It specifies CSVVAGSYEQYF.

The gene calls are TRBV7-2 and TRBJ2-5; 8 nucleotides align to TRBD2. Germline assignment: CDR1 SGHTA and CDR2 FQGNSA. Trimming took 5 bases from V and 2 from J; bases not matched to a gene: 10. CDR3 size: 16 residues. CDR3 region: CASSHLGAGEQETQYF. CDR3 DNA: TGTGCCAGCAGCCACCTAGGAGCGGGGGAGCAAGAGACCCAGTACTTC.

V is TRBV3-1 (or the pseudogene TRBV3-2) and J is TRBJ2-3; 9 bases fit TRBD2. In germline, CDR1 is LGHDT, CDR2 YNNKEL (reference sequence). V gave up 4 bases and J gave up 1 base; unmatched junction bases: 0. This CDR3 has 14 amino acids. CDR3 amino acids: CASSLAGGTDTQYF. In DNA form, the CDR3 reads TGTGCCAGCAGCCTAGCGGGAGGCACAGATACGCAGTATTTT.

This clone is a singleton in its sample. CDR3 coding DNA: TGCGCCAGCAGCCAAGATGTTCAGGGGTTAACCTCTGGGGCCAACGTCCTGACTTTC. Protein: CASSQDVQGLTSGANVLTF. This rearrangement joins TRBV4-3 to TRBJ2-6, with D perhaps matching TRBD1 (6 bases). Germline CDR1 and CDR2: LGHNA and YSLEER. CDR3 length: 19 residues. Trimming pared 0 bases from V and 0 bases from J, leaving 15 bases between.

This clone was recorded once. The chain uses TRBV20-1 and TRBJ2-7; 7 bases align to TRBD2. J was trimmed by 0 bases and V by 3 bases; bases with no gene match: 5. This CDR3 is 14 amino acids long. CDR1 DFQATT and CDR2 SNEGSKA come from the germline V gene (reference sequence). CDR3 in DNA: TGCAGTGCTAGTGGGGGGGGAAGCTCCTACGAGCAGTACTTC. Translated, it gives CSASGGGSSYEQYF.

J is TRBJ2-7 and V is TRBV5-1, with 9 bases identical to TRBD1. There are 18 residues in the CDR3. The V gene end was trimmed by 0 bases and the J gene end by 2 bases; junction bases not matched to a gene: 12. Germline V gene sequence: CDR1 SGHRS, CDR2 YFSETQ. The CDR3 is CASSLGGGPGTGTYEQYF. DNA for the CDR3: TGCGCCAGCAGCTTGGGAGGGGGACCCGGGACAGGGACCTACGAGCAGTACTTC.